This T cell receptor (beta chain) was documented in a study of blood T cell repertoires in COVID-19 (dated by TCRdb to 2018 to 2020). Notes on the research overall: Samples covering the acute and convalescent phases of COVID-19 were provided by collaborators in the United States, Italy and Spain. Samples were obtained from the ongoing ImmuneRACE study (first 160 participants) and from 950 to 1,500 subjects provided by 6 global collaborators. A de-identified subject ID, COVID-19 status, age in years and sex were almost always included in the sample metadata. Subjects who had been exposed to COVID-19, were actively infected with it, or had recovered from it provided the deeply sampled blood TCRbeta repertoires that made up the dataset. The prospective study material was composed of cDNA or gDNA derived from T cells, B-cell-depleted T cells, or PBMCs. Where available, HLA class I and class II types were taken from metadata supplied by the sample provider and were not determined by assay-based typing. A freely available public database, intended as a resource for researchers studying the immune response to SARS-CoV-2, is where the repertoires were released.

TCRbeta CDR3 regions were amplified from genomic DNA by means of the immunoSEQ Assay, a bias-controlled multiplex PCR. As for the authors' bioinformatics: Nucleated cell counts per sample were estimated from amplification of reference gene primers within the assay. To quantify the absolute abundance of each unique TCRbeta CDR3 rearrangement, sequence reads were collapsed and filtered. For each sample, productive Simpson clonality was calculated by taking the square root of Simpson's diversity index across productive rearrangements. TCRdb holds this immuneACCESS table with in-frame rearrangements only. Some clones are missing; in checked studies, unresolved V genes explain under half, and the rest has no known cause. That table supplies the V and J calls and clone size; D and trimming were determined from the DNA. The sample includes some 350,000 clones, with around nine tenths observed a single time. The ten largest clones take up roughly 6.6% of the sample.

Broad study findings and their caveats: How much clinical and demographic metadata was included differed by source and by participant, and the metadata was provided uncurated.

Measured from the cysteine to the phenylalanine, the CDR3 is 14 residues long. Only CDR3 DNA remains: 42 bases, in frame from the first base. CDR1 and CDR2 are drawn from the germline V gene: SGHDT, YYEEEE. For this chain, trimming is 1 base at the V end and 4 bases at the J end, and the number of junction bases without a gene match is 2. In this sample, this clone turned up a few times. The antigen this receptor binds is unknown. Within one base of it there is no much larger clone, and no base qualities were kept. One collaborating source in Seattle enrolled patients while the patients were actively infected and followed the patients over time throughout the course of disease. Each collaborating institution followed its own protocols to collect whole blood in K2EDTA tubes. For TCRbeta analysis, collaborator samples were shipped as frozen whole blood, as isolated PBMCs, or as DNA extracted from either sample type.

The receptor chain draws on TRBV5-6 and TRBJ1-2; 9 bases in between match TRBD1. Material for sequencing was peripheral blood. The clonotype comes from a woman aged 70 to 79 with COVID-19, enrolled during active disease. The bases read TGTGCCAGCAGCTTGAGGGACAGGGTCTATGGCTACACCTTC. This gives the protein CASSLRDRVYGYTF.